Following are 4 T cell receptor beta chains from one sample sequenced in a study of shared clonotypes between healthy human individuals. Measured with immunoSEQ multiplex PCR; TCRdb has only the in-frame clones, and not every one. The profile shows 400,000 to 500,000 clones, less than 80% of them singletons. Sequencing was performed on PBMCs. These receptors all come from a woman aged 40-49 years in good health. Some clones in this sample may be carry-over from other donors' samples.

The chain links TRBV6-4 to TRBJ2-3, with D perhaps TRBD1 (6 bases). The CDR3 runs to 15 residues. Trimming removed 6 bases at V and 1 base at J, with 14 bases between. The V gene's germline CDR1 is MRHNA and CDR2 SNTAGT. The CDR3 DNA is TGTGCCAGCAGCCAGGGGATGAGGGGCACAGATACGCAGTATTTT. Residues: CASSQGMRGTDTQYF.

This clone was observed a few times. J is TRBJ1-3 and V is TRBV30; the D is unclear. Germline V lookup: CDR1 GTSNPN, CDR2 SVGIG (reference sequence). The V and J ends lost 2 bases and 8 bases respectively, with 10 bases between them. The length of the CDR3 is 12 residues. CDR3 nucleotide sequence: TGTGCCTGGAGTCCCGGTCCAGACACCATATATTTT. Translated, it gives CAWSPGPDTIYF.

This chain connects TRBV30 to TRBJ2-7, with TRBD1 as a possible D gene (7 bases). V gave up 0 bases and J gave up 5 bases, with 17 bases separating them. The CDR3 covers 15 residues. The V gene's germline CDR1 is GTSNPN and CDR2 SVGIG (reference sequence). The CDR3 here is CAWSVGGGQADEQYF. In DNA, the CDR3 is TGTGCCTGGAGTGTGGGGGGAGGACAGGCCGACGAGCAGTACTTC.

V is TRBV27 and J is TRBJ1-1; D unclear. This CDR3 region has 14 residues. The germline V and J ends were trimmed by 5 bases and 2 bases, with 12 bases remaining between them. Germline assignment: CDR1 MNHEY and CDR2 SMNVEV (reference sequence). This CDR3 reads CASSPQTRNTEAFF. The CDR3 bases are TGTGCCAGCAGTCCGCAGACAAGAAACACTGAAGCTTTCTTT.